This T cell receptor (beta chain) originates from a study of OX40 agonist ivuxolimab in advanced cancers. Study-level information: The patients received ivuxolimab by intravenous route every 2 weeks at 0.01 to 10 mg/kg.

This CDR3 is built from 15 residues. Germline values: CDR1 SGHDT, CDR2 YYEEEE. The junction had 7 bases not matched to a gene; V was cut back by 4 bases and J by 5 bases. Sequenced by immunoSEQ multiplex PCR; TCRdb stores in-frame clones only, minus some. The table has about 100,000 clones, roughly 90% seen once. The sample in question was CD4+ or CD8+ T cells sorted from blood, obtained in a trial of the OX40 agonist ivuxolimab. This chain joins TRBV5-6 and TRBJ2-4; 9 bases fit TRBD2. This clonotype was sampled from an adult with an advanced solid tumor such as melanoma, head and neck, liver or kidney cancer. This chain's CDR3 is CASSQGLAAENIQYF. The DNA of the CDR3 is TGTGCCAGCAGCCAGGGACTAGCAGCAGAAAACATTCAGTACTTC.